The 25 T cell receptor beta chains in this list originate from one sample, sequenced in a study of cytomegalovirus exposure and HLA in healthy donors. The method was immunoSEQ multiplex PCR; TCRdb's version includes in-frame clones alone and lacks a portion of them. Found here are about 180,000 clones, 87% of them singletons; the top ten hold approximately 1.5%. Sequencing input: PBMCs. The source is a woman in her 30s in good health and CMV-seronegative.

This clone was detected only once. V usage is TRBV7-6 and J usage is TRBJ2-5; 10 bases fit TRBD1. The CDR3 extends over 14 amino acids. Trimming at V came to 5 bases and at J to 5 bases, leaving 5 bases not matched to a gene. Germline values: CDR1 SGHVS, CDR2 FNYEAQ. CDR3 region: CASSMTGGQETQYF. The CDR3 region has the DNA TGTGCCAGCAGCATGACAGGGGGCCAGGAGACCCAGTACTTC.

This clone has just one count. J is TRBJ1-5 and V is TRBV6-1; 9 bases fit TRBD1. The germline V gene has CDR1 MNHNS and CDR2 SASEGT. This CDR3 region has 13 residues. After removal of 6 bases from V and 5 bases from J, the junction contained 2 bases not matched to a gene. The CDR3 spells CASRRTGDQPQHF. CDR3 bases: TGTGCCAGCAGGAGGACAGGGGATCAGCCCCAGCATTTT.

The V gene is TRBV27, the J gene TRBJ1-2, with 8 nucleotides matching TRBD1. The germline V gene encodes CDR1 MNHEY and CDR2 SMNVEV (reference sequence). V lost 6 bases and J lost 2; bases outside the gene matches: 14. The CDR3 length is 17 residues. Here the CDR3 reads CASRSPSGGSRNYGYTF. In DNA form, the CDR3 reads TGTGCCAGCAGGTCGCCATCAGGGGGCAGTCGGAACTATGGCTACACCTTC.

This clone was detected once. The rearrangement joins TRBV30 to TRBJ2-5; 11 positions match TRBD1. Germline V gives CDR1 GTSNPN, CDR2 SVGIG (reference sequence). CDR3 length: 14 amino acids. The J segment lost 5 bases and the V segment lost 3 bases, leaving 5 bases of the junction unmatched. CDR3 coding DNA: TGTGCCTGGAGCCGGGACAGGGGGTGGGAGACCCAGTACTTC. This gives the protein CAWSRDRGWETQYF.

In this sample, this clone turned up a few times. This chain uses TRBV16 with TRBJ1-1; TRBD1 is a possible D gene (5 bases). Trimming removed 5 bases at V and 1 base at J, with 8 bases between. CDR1 and CDR2 from the germline V gene are KGHSY and FQNENV. The length of the CDR3 is 13 residues. CDR3 sequence: CASSEDRNTEAFF. The CDR3 DNA follows: TGTGCCAGCAGCGAAGACAGGAACACTGAAGCTTTCTTT.

The rearrangement links TRBV6-5 to TRBJ1-1, with 8 bases that match TRBD1. This CDR3 has 13 amino acids. CDR1 and CDR2 from the germline V gene are MNHEY and SVGAGI. Trimming removed 6 bases from V and 6 bases from J; junction bases left unmatched: 6. In DNA form, the CDR3 reads TGTGCCAGCAGCCGCGACAGGGGACCTGAAGCTTTCTTT. Protein: CASSRDRGPEAFF.

The chain employs TRBV14 and TRBJ2-1, with 11 bases identical to TRBD1. After removal of 3 bases from V and 4 bases from J, the junction contained 5 bases not matched to a gene. Per the germline V gene, CDR1 is SGHDN and CDR2 is FVKESK. The CDR3 has 16 amino acids. CDR3 DNA sequence: TGTGCCAGCAGCCACATGGACAGGGGGCGGTACAATGAGCAGTTCTTC. Its protein product is CASSHMDRGRYNEQFF.

This clone was counted between two and nine times. The V and J genes are TRBV6-1 and TRBJ2-7, with a weak D call TRBD2 (5 bases). Germline V CDR1 and CDR2: MNHNS, SASEGT. Trimming shortened V by 8 bases and J by 1 base, and 12 bases separated the two germline ends. The length of the CDR3 is 13 residues. DNA of the CDR3: TGTGCCAGCTCTCAGCGCGGGTCCTACGAGCAGTACTTC. It specifies CASSQRGSYEQYF.

The V gene is TRBV5-1, the J gene TRBJ2-7; the D gene is possibly TRBD1 (6 bases). V was cut by 1 base and J by 5 bases, with 10 bases left in between. There are 13 residues in the CDR3. CDR1 and CDR2 (germline): SGHRS, YFSETQ. The CDR3 DNA follows: TGCGCCAGCAGCTTGCAGGGGCACAACGAGCAGTACTTC. Amino acid sequence: CASSLQGHNEQYF.

The rearrangement uses TRBV27 and TRBJ2-3; unclear D gene. This CDR3 has 14 residues. CDR1 MNHEY and CDR2 SMNVEV come from the germline V gene (reference sequence). Trimming cost V 2 bases and J 2 bases, with 8 bases left between them. The CDR3: CASSLVRVTDTQYF. DNA of the CDR3: TGTGCCAGCAGTTTAGTACGGGTCACAGATACGCAGTATTTT.

The chain couples TRBV6-6 to TRBJ1-2; no clear D. The CDR3 is 12 amino acids. Looked up from germline, CDR1 is MNHNY and CDR2 is SVGAGI (reference sequence). V was pared by 7 bases and J by 2 bases, with 8 bases between. The CDR3 here is CASTGENYGYTF. The CDR3 nucleotides read TGTGCCAGCACTGGGGAGAACTATGGCTACACCTTC.

The count of this clone is one. The chain links TRBV7-2 to TRBJ2-1; TRBD2 agrees at 9 bases. J lost 4 bases, V lost 5 bases, and 9 bases had no gene match. Germline CDR1 and CDR2: SGHTA and FQGNSA. The CDR3 has 16 residues. CDR3 nucleotide sequence: TGTGCCAGCAGCCAGACTAGCGGTGCCCTTTACAATGAGCAGTTCTTC. It encodes CASSQTSGALYNEQFF.

This chain joins TRBV5-4 and TRBJ1-2; D gene uncertain. V gave up 2 bases and J gave up 8 bases, with 13 bases separating them. The V gene's germline CDR1 is SGHNT and CDR2 YYREEE (reference sequence). The CDR3 has 13 residues. CDR3 amino acids: CASSLLTGEGYTF. CDR3 coding DNA: TGTGCCAGCAGCTTATTGACCGGGGAAGGCTACACCTTC.

The rearrangement uses TRBV30 and TRBJ2-2; perhaps TRBD2 as D (6 bases). V was clipped by 8 bases and J by 4 bases, with 14 bases between them. CDR1 and CDR2 from the germline V gene are GTSNPN and SVGIG (reference sequence). There are 13 residues in the CDR3. CDR3 sequence (DNA): TGTGCCCACGCGGGACGGGTCACCGGGGAGCTGTTTTTT. This codes for CAHAGRVTGELFF. The full variable domain, with the rest looked up from reference TRBV30 and TRBJ2-2, is SQTIHQWPATLVQPVGSPLSLECTVEGTSNPNLYWYRQAAGRGLQLLFYSVGIGQISSEVPQNLSASRPQDRQFILSSKKLLLSDSGFYLCAHAGRVTGELFFGEGSRLTVL.

The chain joins TRBV15 to TRBJ1-5, with 9 bases fitting TRBD1. Germline values: CDR1 LNHNV, CDR2 YYDKDF (reference sequence). The CDR3 extends over 14 amino acids. The trim removed 6 bases at V and 6 bases at J, leaving 6 bases unmatched. The CDR3, as DNA: TGTGCCACCAGTGGGACAGGGTCACGTCAGCCCCAGCATTTT. As protein: CATSGTGSRQPQHF.

The sample holds one count of this clone. This chain uses TRBV27 with TRBJ2-1, with D maybe TRBD2 (5 bases). Germline V gene lookup returns CDR1 MNHEY and CDR2 SMNVEV (reference sequence). The CDR3 runs 16 residues. Trimming cost V 6 bases and J 0 bases, with 15 bases left between them. The CDR3 DNA is TGTGCCAGCAGCCCTTGGAGGAGTAGCTCCTACAATGAGCAGTTCTTC. Translated: CASSPWRSSSYNEQFF.

The CDR3 here is CASSAPALAGGYNEQFF. Here the CDR3 DNA reads TGCGCCAGCAGCGCACCCGCCCTAGCGGGGGGCTACAATGAGCAGTTCTTC. The chain employs TRBV5-1 and TRBJ2-1, with 11 bases that match TRBD2. With 4 bases clipped from V and 3 bases from J, the junction kept 9 bases outside the gene matches. This CDR3 has 17 amino acids. Germline V gene lookup returns CDR1 SGHRS and CDR2 YFSETQ.

The chain recombines TRBV10-3 with TRBJ2-7, with TRBD1 matching 9 bases. CDR1 ENHRY and CDR2 SYGVKD come from the germline V gene. V was clipped by 6 bases and J by 3 bases; unmatched bases: 9. There are 15 residues in the CDR3. CDR3 DNA: TGTGCCATCAGCCCTACAGGGGGCCCCGTCTACGAGCAGTACTTC. As protein: CAISPTGGPVYEQYF.

This chain connects TRBV7-9 to TRBJ1-1; tentative D call: TRBD1 (5 bases). V was trimmed by 0 bases and J by 3 bases, leaving 11 bases between them. This CDR3 has 15 residues. Germline CDR1 reads SEHNR; CDR2 reads FQNEAQ (reference sequence). The CDR3 protein is CASSLAQGGHTEAFF. The CDR3 DNA is TGTGCCAGCAGCTTAGCGCAGGGAGGGCACACTGAAGCTTTCTTT.

This clone has a single count. The chain uses TRBV27 and TRBJ2-2; the D gene is possibly TRBD2 (7 bases). Trimming shortened V by 1 base and J by 5 bases, and 14 bases separated the two germline ends. This CDR3 has 16 residues. CDR1 and CDR2 from the germline V gene are MNHEY and SMNVEV (reference sequence). The CDR3 is CASSLWGGPGTGELFF. The DNA of the CDR3 is TGTGCCAGCAGTTTATGGGGGGGGCCGGGGACCGGGGAGCTGTTTTTT.

The chain is built from TRBV6-5 and TRBJ2-4, with D possibly TRBD1 on 8 matching bases. Trimming removed 7 bases at V and 9 bases at J, with 16 bases between. The CDR3 consists of 13 residues. Germline V gene sequence: CDR1 MNHEY, CDR2 SVGAGI. This CDR3 is CASKAGGGSIQYF. Written as DNA, the CDR3 is TGTGCCAGCAAAGCAGGGGGCGGGAGCATTCAGTACTTC.

Written as DNA, the CDR3 is TGTGCCAGCAGTTTATCGGGGGCGATGAACACTGAAGCTTTCTTT. This encodes CASSLSGAMNTEAFF. This chain joins TRBV27 and TRBJ1-1; the D gene is possibly TRBD1 (6 bases). V lost 0 bases and J lost 0, with 8 bases in between. This CDR3 comprises 15 residues. Per germline, CDR1 MNHEY and CDR2 SMNVEV (reference sequence).

The chain joins TRBV2 to TRBJ2-3; TRBD2 matches 10 bases. The germline gives CDR1 SNHLY, CDR2 FYNNEI. V gave up 7 bases and J gave up 13 bases; unmatched junction bases: 11. CDR3 length: 13 amino acids. CDR3 sequence reads: CASKERGGPSEYF. The CDR3 DNA is TGTGCCAGCAAGGAGCGGGGGGGCCCATCTGAGTATTTT.

The chain employs TRBV7-9 and TRBJ2-1; TRBD2 matches at 14 bases. The CDR3 has 17 residues. Germline CDR1 is SEHNR and CDR2 is FQNEAQ (reference sequence). Germline trimming cut 4 bases from V and 7 bases from J; bases unmatched to any gene: 9. The CDR3 DNA follows: TGTGCCAGCAGCTCGGGACTAGCGGGGGCTCCGGGTAATGAGCAGTTCTTC. Amino acid sequence: CASSSGLAGAPGNEQFF.

This chain connects TRBV6-1 to TRBJ2-2; D may be TRBD1 (5 bases). The V and J ends lost 3 bases and 2 bases respectively, with 16 bases between them. Germline V gene lookup returns CDR1 MNHNS and CDR2 SASEGT. The CDR3 sequence is 17 residues long. CDR3 protein: CASSDPSRDFNTGELFF. CDR3 DNA: TGTGCCAGCAGTGACCCATCCAGGGATTTTAACACCGGGGAGCTGTTTTTT.